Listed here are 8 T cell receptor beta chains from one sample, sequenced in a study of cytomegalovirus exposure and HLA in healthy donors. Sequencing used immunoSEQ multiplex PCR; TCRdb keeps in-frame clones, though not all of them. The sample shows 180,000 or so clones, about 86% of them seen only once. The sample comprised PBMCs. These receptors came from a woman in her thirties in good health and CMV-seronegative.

The DNA of the CDR3 is TGTGCCAGCAGTGATTGGACAGGGGACCCTCCCCTCCACTTT. Protein sequence: CASSDWTGDPPLHF. The chain has TRBV6-1 and TRBJ1-6, with 9 bases matching TRBD1. The V gene's germline CDR1 is MNHNS and CDR2 SASEGT. V was clipped by 3 bases and J by 13 bases; unmatched bases: 7. The CDR3 is 14 amino acids.

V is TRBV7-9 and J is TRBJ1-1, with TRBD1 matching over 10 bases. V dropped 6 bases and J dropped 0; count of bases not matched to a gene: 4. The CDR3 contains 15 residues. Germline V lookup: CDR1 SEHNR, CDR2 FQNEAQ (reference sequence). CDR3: CASRGTGAMNTEAFF. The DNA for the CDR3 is TGTGCCAGCAGGGGGACAGGGGCTATGAACACTGAAGCTTTCTTT.

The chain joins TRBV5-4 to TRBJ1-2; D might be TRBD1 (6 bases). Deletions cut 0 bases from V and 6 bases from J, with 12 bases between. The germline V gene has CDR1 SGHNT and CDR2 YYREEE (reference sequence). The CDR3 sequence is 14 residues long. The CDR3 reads CASSLAFRGDGYTF. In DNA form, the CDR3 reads TGTGCCAGCAGCTTGGCATTCAGGGGAGATGGCTACACCTTC.

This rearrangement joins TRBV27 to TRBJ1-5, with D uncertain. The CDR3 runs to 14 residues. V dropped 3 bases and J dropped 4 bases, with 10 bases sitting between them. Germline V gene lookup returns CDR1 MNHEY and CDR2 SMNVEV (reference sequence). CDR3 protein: CASSFSGLNQPQHF. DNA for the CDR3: TGTGCCAGCAGTTTCTCCGGACTAAATCAGCCCCAGCATTTT.

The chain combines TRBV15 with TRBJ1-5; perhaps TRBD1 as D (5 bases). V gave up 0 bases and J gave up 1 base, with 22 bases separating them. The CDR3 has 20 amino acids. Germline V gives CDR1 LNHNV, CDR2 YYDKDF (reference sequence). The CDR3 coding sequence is TGTGCCACCAGCAGAGATCTATCGGGGACTCCATATGGGAGCAATCAGCCCCAGCATTTT. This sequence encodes CATSRDLSGTPYGSNQPQHF. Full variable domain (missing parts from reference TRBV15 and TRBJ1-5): DAMVIQNPRYQVTQFGKPVTLSCSQTLNHNVMYWYQQKSSQAPKLLFHYYDKDFNNEADTPDNFQSRRPNTSFCFLDIRSPGLGDTAMYLCATSRDLSGTPYGSNQPQHFGDGTRLSIL.

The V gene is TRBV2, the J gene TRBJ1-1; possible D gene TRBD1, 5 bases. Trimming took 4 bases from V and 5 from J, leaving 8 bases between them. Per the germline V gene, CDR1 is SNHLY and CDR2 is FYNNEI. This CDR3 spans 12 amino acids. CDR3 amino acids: CASSGGVTEAFF. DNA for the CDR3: TGTGCCAGCAGTGGGGGGGTGACTGAAGCTTTCTTT.

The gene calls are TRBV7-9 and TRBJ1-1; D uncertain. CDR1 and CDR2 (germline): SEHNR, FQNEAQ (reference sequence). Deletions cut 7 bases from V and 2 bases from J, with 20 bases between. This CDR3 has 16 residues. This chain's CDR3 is CASNPYSGNGNTEAFF. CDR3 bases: TGTGCCAGCAACCCCTACAGCGGGAATGGTAACACTGAAGCTTTCTTT.

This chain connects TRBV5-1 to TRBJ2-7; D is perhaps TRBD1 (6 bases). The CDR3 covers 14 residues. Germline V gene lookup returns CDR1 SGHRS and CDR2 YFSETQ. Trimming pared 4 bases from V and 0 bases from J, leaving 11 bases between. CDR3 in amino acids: CASSIRDNSYEQYF. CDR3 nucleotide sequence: TGCGCCAGCAGCATCCGGGACAACTCCTACGAGCAGTACTTC.